The 29 T cell receptor beta chains in this list originate from one sample, sequenced in a study of blood T cell repertoires in COVID-19. Data came from immunoSEQ multiplex PCR; TCRdb stores just in-frame clones and leaves some out. In the table there are about 100,000 clones, roughly nine tenths of which are singletons. The sequencing input was peripheral blood. The receptor source for this set is a man aged 45-65 years with acute or convalescent COVID-19.

The chain links TRBV3-1 (or the pseudogene TRBV3-2) to TRBJ2-5, with 12 positions matching TRBD2. Germline CDR1 is LGHDT and CDR2 is YNNKEL (reference sequence). The CDR3 has 15 residues. V lost 7 bases to trimming and J lost 1 base; unmatched junction nucleotides: 4. CDR3 DNA: TGTGCCAGCAACCGACTAGCGGGGGTCCAAGAGACCCAGTACTTC. Translating gives CASNRLAGVQETQYF.

This chain connects TRBV5-1 to TRBJ2-7; D remains unclear. The germline V and J ends were trimmed by 3 bases and 1 base, with 11 bases remaining between them. Germline values: CDR1 SGHRS, CDR2 YFSETQ. The CDR3 has 14 amino acids. The CDR3 protein is CASSYRQPSYEQYF. CDR3 nucleotide sequence: TGCGCCAGCAGCTACCGACAACCTTCCTACGAGCAGTACTTC.

J is TRBJ2-5 and V is TRBV7-2, with 11 bases fitting TRBD1. In germline, CDR1 is SGHTA, CDR2 FQGNSA. V gave up 3 bases and J gave up 6 bases; unmatched junction bases: 9. This CDR3 has 16 amino acids. The CDR3 loop is CASSFNPGQGEKTQYF. DNA of the CDR3: TGTGCCAGCAGCTTCAATCCGGGACAGGGGGAAAAGACCCAGTACTTC.

This clone was detected once. The chain uses TRBV2 and TRBJ1-6; tentative D call: TRBD1 (6 bases). Germline V lookup: CDR1 SNHLY, CDR2 FYNNEI. The length of the CDR3 is 12 residues. The V and J ends lost 5 bases and 8 bases respectively, with 7 bases between them. This CDR3 is CASSNRDSPLHF. The CDR3 DNA reads TGTGCCAGCAGTAACAGGGATTCACCCCTCCACTTT.

The V gene is TRBV6-5, the J gene TRBJ2-7; 9 bases match TRBD1. This CDR3 is 14 amino acids long. Looked up from germline, CDR1 is MNHEY and CDR2 is SVGAGI. Trimming at V came to 10 bases and at J to 4 bases, leaving 11 bases not matched to a gene. The chain's CDR3 is CATSPGQGRYEQYF. The DNA of the CDR3 is TGTGCCACCTCCCCGGGACAGGGTCGGTACGAGCAGTACTTC.

The chain links TRBV7-2 to TRBJ1-1, with unresolved D. Germline values: CDR1 SGHTA, CDR2 FQGNSA. The V gene lost 6 bases and the J gene lost 7 bases, with 15 bases spanning the gap. The CDR3 has 13 amino acids. As DNA, the CDR3 is TGTGCCAGCAGTGTTATTGCGGCCCTTGAAGCTTTCTTT. Translated: CASSVIAALEAFF.

The rearrangement links TRBV9 to TRBJ1-6, with 8 bases identical to TRBD1. The CDR3 totals 15 residues. The junction had 6 bases not matched to a gene; V was cut back by 0 bases and J by 10 bases. Germline CDR1 is SGDLS and CDR2 is YYNGEE. DNA for the CDR3: TGTGCCAGCAGCGTAGCCACAGGGGGAGGATCACCCCTCCACTTT. It translates to CASSVATGGGSPLHF.

The J gene is TRBJ1-6, the V gene TRBV7-2; D unclear. This CDR3 region has 17 residues. V was trimmed by 4 bases and J by 0 bases, leaving 13 bases between them. Germline V gene data show CDR1 as SGHTA and CDR2 as FQGNSA. CDR3 DNA sequence: TGTGCCAGCAGCTCGCGGGTGGGGAGCTCCTATAATTCACCCCTCCACTTT. It encodes CASSSRVGSSYNSPLHF.

V is TRBV7-2 and J is TRBJ2-1, with TRBD1 identical over 9 bases. The CDR3 length is 14 residues. J gave up 14 bases and V 5 bases, and 13 bases lay outside the gene matches. Per germline, CDR1 SGHTA and CDR2 FQGNSA. CDR3 protein: CASSRGGQGYFKFF. CDR3 nucleotide sequence: TGTGCCAGCAGCCGGGGAGGACAGGGGTATTTTAAGTTCTTC.

The CDR3 sequence is CASSQDPSSSYNEQFF. As DNA, the CDR3 is TGCGCCAGCAGCCAAGACCCATCGAGCTCCTACAATGAGCAGTTCTTC. V gene TRBV4-3 combines with J gene TRBJ2-1; unclear D gene. The germline V gene has CDR1 LGHNA and CDR2 YSLEER. Between the trimmed V and J ends, which lost 0 bases and 0 bases, there was a span of 9 bases. CDR3 length: 16 residues.

V is TRBV27 and J is TRBJ2-5; D might be TRBD1 (6 bases). V dropped 8 bases and J dropped 5 bases, with 15 bases sitting between them. From germline, CDR1 is MNHEY and CDR2 SMNVEV (reference sequence). This CDR3 has 13 amino acids. CDR3 residues: CASDSWGRETQYF. CDR3 bases: TGTGCCAGCGATTCCTGGGGGCGGGAGACCCAGTACTTC.

J is TRBJ2-2 and V is TRBV24-1; TRBD1 matches 7 bases. This CDR3 region has 16 residues. Germline CDR1 and CDR2: KGHDR and SFDVKD. The trim removed 6 bases at V and 2 bases at J, leaving 8 bases unmatched. Written as DNA, the CDR3 is TGTGCCACCAGTAAGGGGGCGATAGCAAACACCGGGGAGCTGTTTTTT. Translating gives CATSKGAIANTGELFF.

The rearrangement links TRBV4-2 to TRBJ2-1, with 10 bases that match TRBD2. From germline, CDR1 is LGHNA and CDR2 YNFKEQ. The CDR3 covers 15 residues. The ends lost 1 base at V and 7 bases at J; junction bases unmatched: 4. The CDR3 here is CASSQGSSGGNEQFF. The CDR3, as DNA: TGTGCCAGCAGCCAAGGCTCTAGCGGGGGAAATGAGCAGTTCTTC.

The chain has TRBV20-1 and TRBJ2-3; D is unclear. Germline V gives CDR1 DFQATT, CDR2 SNEGSKA (reference sequence). Trimming pared 4 bases from V and 2 bases from J, leaving 4 bases between. The CDR3 is 11 amino acids. As DNA, the CDR3 is TGCAGTGCTACCCACACAGATACGCAGTATTTT. Translated, it gives CSATHTDTQYF.

V is TRBV5-1 and J is TRBJ2-2, with D unclear. CDR1 is SGHRS and CDR2 is YFSETQ in the germline V gene. This CDR3 comprises 15 residues. Trimming took 0 bases from V and 1 from J, leaving 7 bases between them. The CDR3 loop reads CASSLETRNTGELFF. In DNA form, the CDR3 reads TGCGCCAGCAGCTTGGAGACACGGAACACCGGGGAGCTGTTTTTT.

The rearrangement links TRBV11-2 to TRBJ1-3; D possibly corresponds to TRBD1 (6 bases). V gave up 1 base and J gave up 8 bases, with 15 bases separating them. Germline assignment: CDR1 SGHAT and CDR2 FQNNGV. The CDR3 length is 15 residues. The CDR3 coding sequence is TGTGCCAGCAGCTTAGGCACAGGGCGAACGGACACCATATATTTT. It translates to CASSLGTGRTDTIYF.

The chain couples TRBV4-1 to TRBJ2-1; 9 bases agree with TRBD1. This CDR3 region has 16 residues. Germline CDR1 reads MGHRA; CDR2 reads YSYEKL. After removal of 4 bases from V and 1 base from J, the junction contained 5 bases not matched to a gene. CDR3 in DNA: TGCGCCAGCAGCCGAACCGGGACAGGGTCCTACAATGAGCAGTTCTTC. It yields the protein CASSRTGTGSYNEQFF.

The chain links TRBV6-6 to TRBJ1-3, with a possible D match to TRBD1 (6 bases). The CDR3 is made up of 12 amino acids. CDR1 is MNHNY and CDR2 is SVGAGI in the germline V gene (reference sequence). Trimming left V 8 bases short and J 1 base short, with 6 bases between. In nucleotides, the CDR3 is TGTGCCAGCGGACAGTCTGGAAACACCATATATTTT. It is translated as CASGQSGNTIYF.

The chain has TRBV19 and TRBJ2-6, with no clear D. V shed 4 bases and J shed 0 bases, with 10 bases lying between them. Germline CDR1 and CDR2: LNHDA and SQIVND (reference sequence). The CDR3 has 16 residues. CDR3: CASSSAGISGANVLTF. CDR3 bases: TGTGCCAGTAGTAGCGCAGGAATCTCTGGGGCCAACGTCCTGACTTTC.

This CDR3 reads CAWRPTGVYYGYTF. CDR3 DNA: TGTGCCTGGAGACCTACAGGGGTCTACTATGGCTACACCTTC. The J gene is TRBJ1-2, the V gene TRBV30; 7 positions agree with TRBD1. Losses at the gene ends were 3 bases for V and 3 bases for J; bases not matched to a gene: 7. Germline V CDR1 and CDR2: GTSNPN, SVGIG (reference sequence). This CDR3 comprises 14 residues.

The rearrangement joins TRBV6-5 to TRBJ2-7, with 8 bases aligning to TRBD1. The germline CDR1 and CDR2 sequences are MNHEY and SVGAGI. There are 15 residues in the CDR3. Trimming at V came to 5 bases and at J to 0 bases, leaving 6 bases not matched to a gene. CDR3 residues: CASSTTGGISYEQYF. In DNA form, the CDR3 reads TGTGCCAGCAGTACAACAGGGGGAATCTCCTACGAGCAGTACTTC.

J is TRBJ1-5 and V is TRBV19, with 8 positions matching TRBD1. The CDR3 is 13 amino acids. Germline assignment: CDR1 LNHDA and CDR2 SQIVND (reference sequence). V shed 8 bases and J 3 bases; nucleotides not matched to a gene: 3. The CDR3 coding sequence is TGTGCCAGTGGGGACAGGAACAATCAGCCCCAGCATTTT. It is translated as CASGDRNNQPQHF.

The rearrangement uses TRBV19 and TRBJ1-5, with TRBD1 matching over 8 bases. Losses at the gene ends were 11 bases for V and 2 bases for J; bases not matched to a gene: 11. Germline V CDR1 and CDR2: LNHDA, SQIVND (reference sequence). This CDR3 is 15 amino acids long. The DNA of the CDR3 is TGTGCCTCCCAGGCAGGGGGCTGGGGCAATCAGCCCCAGCATTTT. Protein: CASQAGGWGNQPQHF.

The chain links TRBV5-8 to TRBJ1-5; D might be TRBD1 (5 bases). Germline lookup yields CDR1 SGHTS and CDR2 YDEGEE. The CDR3 spans 16 residues. Trimming removed 4 bases at V and 1 base at J, with 15 bases between. This CDR3 reads CASSGGTGGSNQPQHF. In DNA form, the CDR3 reads TGTGCCAGCAGCGGAGGGACGGGTGGCAGCAATCAGCCCCAGCATTTT. Variable domain in full (rest from reference TRBV5-8 and TRBJ1-5): EAGVTQSPTHLIKTRGQQATLRCSPISGHTSVYWYQQALGLGLQFLLWYDEGEERNRGNFPPRFSGRQFPNYSSELNVNALELEDSALYLCASSGGTGGSNQPQHFGDGTRLSIL.

The rearrangement joins TRBV6-5 to TRBJ1-5; possible D gene TRBD1, 5 bases. This CDR3 region has 15 residues. Germline lookup yields CDR1 MNHEY and CDR2 SVGAGI. The V and J ends lost 6 bases and 1 base respectively, with 13 bases between them. CDR3 protein: CASRLRSGSNQPQHF. CDR3 DNA sequence: TGTGCCAGCAGGCTCCGGTCAGGGAGCAATCAGCCCCAGCATTTT.

V gene TRBV4-1 combines with J gene TRBJ1-2; TRBD1 matches 7 bases. V lost 1 base, J lost 0 bases, and 5 bases stayed unmatched. The germline gives CDR1 MGHRA, CDR2 YSYEKL. The CDR3 has 16 amino acids. The CDR3, as DNA: TGCGCCAGCAGCCAAGCCCCTGGGACAGCTAACTATGGCTACACCTTC. It codes for CASSQAPGTANYGYTF.

This clone was found once. The V call is TRBV6-1, the J call TRBJ2-4, with D possibly TRBD2 on 6 matching bases. V dropped 3 bases and J dropped 0 bases, with 21 bases sitting between them. Germline V gene sequence: CDR1 MNHNS, CDR2 SASEGT. The CDR3 has 19 residues. Here the CDR3 reads CASSDRAWAGNLAKNIQYF. CDR3 nucleotide sequence: TGTGCCAGCAGTGACCGAGCCTGGGCGGGAAACCTAGCCAAAAACATTCAGTACTTC.

This rearrangement joins TRBV7-2 to TRBJ2-7; a possible D gene is TRBD2 (7 bases). Germline lookup yields CDR1 SGHTA and CDR2 FQGNSA. The CDR3 extends over 15 amino acids. The ends were cut back, 4 bases at V and 3 bases at J, with 16 bases in the middle. The DNA of the CDR3 is TGTGCCAGCAGCTCACAGGGAGGGTTTTTCTACGAGCAGTACTTC. Its protein product is CASSSQGGFFYEQYF.

This clone was recorded once. J is TRBJ1-2 and V is TRBV27; D gene uncertain. The ends were cut back, 5 bases at V and 0 bases at J, with 10 bases in the middle. Germline assignment: CDR1 MNHEY and CDR2 SMNVEV (reference sequence). This CDR3 contains 14 residues. The CDR3 protein is CASSLGRANYGYTF. Written as DNA, the CDR3 is TGTGCCAGCAGTCTCGGCCGGGCTAACTATGGCTACACCTTC.